This T cell receptor (beta chain) was sequenced during a study of beta chain features in type 1 diabetes. Study details: Age, gender and cell yields were alike across patients and healthy donors.

CD4+ naive, central memory, regulatory and stem cell-like memory subsets were isolated by sorting on CD45RO/CCR7/CD25/CD127/CD95/CD27. Every isolated RNA sample was fully reverse transcribed, so sequencing captured expressed TCRB transcripts. There were about 3.6 million reads on average in the naive, central memory and regulatory T cell samples. Generated by immunoSEQ multiplex PCR, the TCRdb table keeps only in-frame clones and is missing some. The sample lists some 700,000 clones, over 10% occurring once. Study observations and caveats: Type 1 diabetes patients had VDJ junctions that carried fewer insertions and more deletions. All four CD4+ subsets from Type 1 diabetes patients carried moderately but significantly shorter TCRB CDR3s.

This CDR3 region has 15 residues. CDR1 is GTSNPN and CDR2 is SVGIG in the germline V gene (reference sequence). Trimming removed 1 base from V and 7 bases from J; junction bases left unmatched: 5. This clone was seen a handful of times. Its antigen is not identified. V usage is TRBV30 and J usage is TRBJ2-1; 12 bases are a match to TRBD2. The sequenced sample consisted of naive CD4+ T cells from blood. The sequence was collected from a man aged 18 to 30 with type 1 diabetes. The chain's CDR3 is CAWSAGLAGSNEQFF. The CDR3 nucleotides read TGTGCCTGGAGTGCGGGACTAGCGGGTTCTAATGAGCAGTTCTTC. The full variable domain, its missing parts supplied by reference TRBV30 and TRBJ2-1, is SQTIHQWPATLVQPVGSPLSLECTVEGTSNPNLYWYRQAAGRGLQLLFYSVGIGQISSEVPQNLSASRPQDRQFILSSKKLLLSDSGFYLCAWSAGLAGSNEQFFGPGTRLTVL.